These 9 T cell receptor beta chains came from one sample sequenced in a study of CD8 T cells in ankylosing spondylitis. Study-wide points: The study identified a TCR beta motif of several highly homologous variants that appeared characteristic of ankylosing spondylitis blood.

Their antigen targets remain unknown. TCRdb analysed the 5' RACE reads with MiXCR anew, one entry per CDR3 protein. The table records some 200,000 distinct CDR3 sequences, about 7% of them present only once. The sample consisted of blood, either unsorted or a sorted T cell fraction (not recorded which). The receptors were sampled from a male donor with ankylosing spondylitis.

This clonotype was seen a handful of times. The chain has TRBV7-6 and TRBJ1-5; D is perhaps TRBD1 (5 bases). Germline V gene lookup returns CDR1 SGHVS and CDR2 FNYEAQ. CDR3 length equals 14 residues. Trimming shortened V by 4 bases and J by 7 bases, and 14 bases separated the two germline ends. Here the CDR3 DNA reads TGTGCCAGCAGCTCCAGGGTTTCTGGACAGCCCCAGCATTTT. As protein: CASSSRVSGQPQHF.

J is TRBJ2-7 and V is TRBV7-9; D might be TRBD1 (6 bases). The length of the CDR3 is 12 residues. Per germline, CDR1 SEHNR and CDR2 FQNEAQ (reference sequence). Between the trimmed V and J ends, which lost 2 bases and 9 bases, there was a span of 11 bases. CDR3 sequence reads: CASSLTEDRQYF. CDR3 in DNA: TGTGCCAGCAGCTTAACGGAGGACAGGCAGTACTTC.

The table lists this clonotype with many counts. The rearrangement uses TRBV12-3 or TRBV12-4 and TRBJ2-7; D is perhaps TRBD2 (5 bases). The CDR3 covers 13 residues. V was trimmed by 1 base and J by 3 bases, leaving 7 bases between them. The CDR3 region is CASSLGSGYEQYF. Written as DNA, the CDR3 is TGTGCCAGCAGTTTAGGGAGCGGCTACGAGCAGTACTTC.

The V gene is TRBV20-1, the J gene TRBJ2-1, with TRBD2 identical over 9 bases. Germline trimming cut 6 bases from V and 3 bases from J; bases unmatched to any gene: 6. The CDR3 contains 14 residues. Germline V lookup: CDR1 DFQATT, CDR2 SNEGSKA (reference sequence). The CDR3 coding sequence is TGCAGTGCCCCCGTAGCGGGGGACTACAATGAGCAGTTCTTC. Translated: CSAPVAGDYNEQFF.

This clonotype has a handful of counts. The chain links TRBV20-1 to TRBJ2-7, with no clear D. Germline assignment: CDR1 DFQATT and CDR2 SNEGSKA (reference sequence). This CDR3 is built from 13 residues. Trimming took off 3 bases at V and 3 bases at J, with 12 bases between the two ends. The CDR3 DNA sequence: TGCAGTGCTAGTGGTGGCTTCAACTACGAGCAGTACTTC. This gives the protein CSASGGFNYEQYF.

This clonotype has just a few counts. A junction boundary mismatches the germline segment, possibly from a read error. The CDR3 here is CASSIAVAHEQYF. Here the CDR3 DNA reads TGTGCCAGCAGCATAGCGGTGGCCCACGAGCAGTACTTC. The gene calls are TRBV7-9 and TRBJ2-7; tentative D call: TRBD2 (6 bases). Germline CDR1 SEHNR, CDR2 FQNEAQ (reference sequence). CDR3 length equals 13 residues.

This clonotype appeared many times. The chain uses TRBV5-5 and TRBJ1-5; D gene ambiguous. This CDR3 region has 13 residues. Germline V gene data show CDR1 as SGHKS and CDR2 as YYEKEE (reference sequence). Trimming shortened V by 4 bases and J by 7 bases, and 12 bases separated the two germline ends. The CDR3 region is CASSDWREQPQHF. The CDR3 DNA follows: TGTGCCAGCAGCGATTGGAGGGAACAGCCCCAGCATTTT.

There are many counts of this clonotype. V and J are TRBV20-1 and TRBJ2-7, with a weak D call TRBD1 (6 bases). CDR1 DFQATT and CDR2 SNEGSKA come from the germline V gene (reference sequence). This CDR3 spans 11 amino acids. The V and J ends lost 7 bases and 5 bases respectively, with 12 bases between them. The CDR3 is CSGRAGDEQYF. The DNA for the CDR3 is TGCAGTGGAAGGGCAGGGGACGAGCAGTACTTC.

At least ten counts were recorded for this clonotype. The chain has TRBV5-5 and TRBJ2-7, with 9 bases matching TRBD2. The CDR3 consists of 14 residues. CDR1 and CDR2 from the germline V gene are SGHKS and YYEKEE (reference sequence). V lost 3 bases, J lost 3 bases, and 4 bases stayed unmatched. The CDR3, as DNA: TGTGCCAGCAGCTCGACTAGCGGAGGCTACGAGCAGTACTTC. This encodes CASSSTSGGYEQYF.